Listed below are T cell receptor beta chains from one sample, sequenced in a study of early T cells in non-severe SARS-CoV-2 infection. From the 5' RACE reads, TCRdb called clonotypes with MiXCR, one entry per CDR3 protein. Seen here are some 40,000 distinct CDR3 sequences, roughly an eighth observed once, and the top ten hold 15% to 20%. Material: whole blood. These receptors were obtained from an adult who was a healthcare worker with PCR-confirmed SARS-CoV-2 infection or an uninfected control (not recorded which). CDR3s include the opening cysteine and the closing phenylalanine or tryptophan. The order of the fields is clone size, J gene, V gene, D gene, CDR3 DNA, CDR3 protein. A D gene is named only where the DNA matches it firmly. The size entry is marked missing in some rows and otherwise reads once, few, many or a size class.

abundance: many; j_gene: TRBJ2-7; v_gene: TRBV20-1; d_gene: TRBD1; CDR3nt: TGCAGTGCTGGGTCAACCGGGACAGAAGGCTCCTACGAGCAGTACTTC; CDR3aa: CSAGSTGTEGSYEQYF
abundance: many; j_gene: TRBJ2-3; v_gene: TRBV6-2/TRBV6-3; d_gene: TRBD2; CDR3nt: TGTGCCAGCAGTTACCGGCTAGCGGGCCCAGATACGCAGTATTTT; CDR3aa: CASSYRLAGPDTQYF
abundance: few; j_gene: TRBJ1-6; v_gene: TRBV7-9; d_gene: -; CDR3nt: TGTGCCAGCAGCTTGTGGGATTCACCCCTCCACTTT; CDR3aa: CASSLWDSPLHF
abundance: many; j_gene: TRBJ2-5; v_gene: TRBV7-2; d_gene: -; CDR3nt: TGTGCCAGCAGCCCTTCCGGACAGCAAGAGACCCAGTACTTC; CDR3aa: CASSPSGQQETQYF
abundance: many; j_gene: TRBJ2-2; v_gene: TRBV2; d_gene: TRBD2; CDR3nt: TGTGCCAGCAACATACCGGGACTAGGAAACACCGGGGAGCTGTTTTTT; CDR3aa: CASNIPGLGNTGELFF
abundance: few; j_gene: TRBJ1-6; v_gene: TRBV6-5; d_gene: -; CDR3nt: TGTGCCAGCAGTCGGAATTGGTTTGATAGCTCACCCCTCCACTTT; CDR3aa: CASSRNWFDSSPLHF
abundance: -; j_gene: TRBJ2-5; v_gene: TRBV20-1; d_gene: -; CDR3nt: TGCAGTGCTAGTGCCCGAGAGACCCAGTACTTC; CDR3aa: CSASARETQYF
abundance: few; j_gene: TRBJ2-3; v_gene: TRBV3-2; d_gene: -; CDR3nt: TGTGCCAGCAGCCGTGTCCCAGGGTCACCGAGCACAGATACGCAGTATTTT; CDR3aa: CASSRVPGSPSTDTQYF
abundance: few; j_gene: TRBJ2-1; v_gene: TRBV9; d_gene: TRBD1; CDR3nt: TGTGCCAGCAGCGGTGACAGGGGGCTTAGGAATGAGCAGTTCTTC; CDR3aa: CASSGDRGLRNEQFF
abundance: -; j_gene: TRBJ1-4; v_gene: TRBV6-6; d_gene: -; CDR3nt: TGTGCCAGCGAGGGAATGGGTGAAAAACTGTTTTTT; CDR3aa: CASEGMGEKLFF
abundance: -; j_gene: TRBJ1-5; v_gene: TRBV18; d_gene: TRBD1; CDR3nt: TGTGCCAGCTCACCGAGGACAGGGGGCGATCAGCCCCAGCATTTT; CDR3aa: CASSPRTGGDQPQHF
abundance: -; j_gene: TRBJ2-3; v_gene: TRBV9; d_gene: TRBD2; CDR3nt: TGTGCCAGCAGCGTAGCTAGCGGGTCTAGCACAGATACGCAGTATTTT; CDR3aa: CASSVASGSSTDTQYF
abundance: few; j_gene: TRBJ2-3; v_gene: TRBV6-5; d_gene: TRBD2; CDR3nt: TGTGCCAGCAGTGAGCTAGCGGGTCCCACAGATACGCAGTATTTT; CDR3aa: CASSELAGPTDTQYF
abundance: few; j_gene: TRBJ2-5; v_gene: TRBV11-2; d_gene: TRBD2; CDR3nt: TGTGCCAGCAGCTTCCGACGGGGGGACCAAGAGACCCAGTACTTC; CDR3aa: CASSFRRGDQETQYF
abundance: many; j_gene: TRBJ2-2; v_gene: TRBV19; d_gene: -; CDR3nt: TGTGCCAGTGGACAGTCGAACACCGGGGAGCTGTTTTTT; CDR3aa: CASGQSNTGELFF
abundance: many; j_gene: TRBJ2-3; v_gene: TRBV9; d_gene: TRBD2; CDR3nt: TGTGCCAGCAGCGTAGCCCCTAGCGGGGGGAACACAGATACGCAGTATTTT; CDR3aa: CASSVAPSGGNTDTQYF
abundance: -; j_gene: TRBJ2-3; v_gene: TRBV29-1; d_gene: -; CDR3nt: TGCAGCGGGGGGGCTAGCGGATTCACAGATACGCAGTATTTT; CDR3aa: CSGGASGFTDTQYF
abundance: once; j_gene: TRBJ2-5; v_gene: TRBV5-4; d_gene: -; CDR3nt: TGTGCCAGCAGCTTGAAACAGCAAGAGACCCAGTACTTC; CDR3aa: CASSLKQQETQYF
abundance: few; j_gene: TRBJ2-7; v_gene: TRBV4-1; d_gene: -; CDR3nt: TGCGCCAGCAGCCAACAGGGGAGCTCCTACGAGCAGTACTTC; CDR3aa: CASSQQGSSYEQYF
abundance: -; j_gene: TRBJ1-2; v_gene: TRBV7-2; d_gene: TRBD1; CDR3nt: TGTGCCAGCAGCTTTTCCAGGGGGTCTCCCTATGGCTACACCTTC; CDR3aa: CASSFSRGSPYGYTF
abundance: few; j_gene: TRBJ2-5; v_gene: TRBV7-9; d_gene: TRBD2; CDR3nt: TGTGCCAGCAGTGAGACTAGCGGGAGGCAGACCCAGTACTTC; CDR3aa: CASSETSGRQTQYF
abundance: -; j_gene: TRBJ1-6; v_gene: TRBV11-2; d_gene: -; CDR3nt: TGTGCCAGCAGCCAACCCAATTCACCCCTCCACTTT; CDR3aa: CASSQPNSPLHF
abundance: -; j_gene: TRBJ2-1; v_gene: TRBV7-8; d_gene: -; CDR3nt: TGTGCCAGCAGCTACGAATACAATGAGCAGTTCTTC; CDR3aa: CASSYEYNEQFF
abundance: many; j_gene: TRBJ2-2; v_gene: TRBV2; d_gene: -; CDR3nt: TGTGCCAGCAGTCCGGAAACAGCAAACACCGGGGAGCTGTTTTTT; CDR3aa: CASSPETANTGELFF
abundance: -; j_gene: TRBJ2-7; v_gene: TRBV7-9; d_gene: -; CDR3nt: TGTGCCAGCGTAGACGGACAGATGAACTACTACGAGCAGTACTTC; CDR3aa: CASVDGQMNYYEQYF
abundance: few; j_gene: TRBJ2-7; v_gene: TRBV4-3; d_gene: TRBD2; CDR3nt: TGCGCCAGCAGCGGGGGACTAGCGGGTTACGAGCAGTACTTC; CDR3aa: CASSGGLAGYEQYF
abundance: many; j_gene: TRBJ1-1; v_gene: TRBV7-6; d_gene: -; CDR3nt: TGTGCCAGCAGCTTATTATTGGGGTCGGGGCGTACGAACACTGAAGCTTTCTTT; CDR3aa: CASSLLLGSGRTNTEAFF
abundance: many; j_gene: TRBJ1-3; v_gene: TRBV7-6; d_gene: TRBD1; CDR3nt: TGTGCCAGCAGCCCCATACCAGGGGGCTCTGGAAACACCATATATTTT; CDR3aa: CASSPIPGGSGNTIYF
abundance: -; j_gene: TRBJ2-1; v_gene: TRBV2; d_gene: TRBD2; CDR3nt: TGTGCCACCGCACTAGCGGGGGGCTCCAATGAGCAGTTCTTC; CDR3aa: CATALAGGSNEQFF
abundance: -; j_gene: TRBJ2-7; v_gene: TRBV5-4; d_gene: TRBD2; CDR3nt: TGTGCCAGCAGCTTCTCGGGGGGGCTCTACGAGCAGTACTTC; CDR3aa: CASSFSGGLYEQYF
abundance: many; j_gene: TRBJ1-2; v_gene: TRBV5-1; d_gene: TRBD1; CDR3nt: TGCGCCAGCAGCGATCCCGACAGGGGTCGGTATGGCTACACCTTC; CDR3aa: CASSDPDRGRYGYTF
abundance: many; j_gene: TRBJ2-7; v_gene: TRBV7-8; d_gene: -; CDR3nt: TGTGCCAGCAGCCGTTCCCGTGACAACTCCTACGAGCAGTACTTC; CDR3aa: CASSRSRDNSYEQYF